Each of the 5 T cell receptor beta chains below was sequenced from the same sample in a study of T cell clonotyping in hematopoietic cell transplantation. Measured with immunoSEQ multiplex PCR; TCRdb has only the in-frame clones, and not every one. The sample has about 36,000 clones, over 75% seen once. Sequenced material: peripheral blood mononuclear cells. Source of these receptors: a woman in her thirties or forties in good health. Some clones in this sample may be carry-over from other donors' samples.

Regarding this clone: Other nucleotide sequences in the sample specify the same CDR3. In DNA, the CDR3 is TGTGCCAGCAGTGAGGGGGGTAGTGGCTACACCTTC. Amino acids: CASSEGGSGYTF. The chain has TRBV25-1 and TRBJ1-2; TRBD1 is a possible D gene (5 bases). CDR3 length equals 12 residues. Germline assignment: CDR1 MGHDK and CDR2 SYGVNS. The V end was cut by 3 bases, the J end by 7 bases, with 9 bases between.

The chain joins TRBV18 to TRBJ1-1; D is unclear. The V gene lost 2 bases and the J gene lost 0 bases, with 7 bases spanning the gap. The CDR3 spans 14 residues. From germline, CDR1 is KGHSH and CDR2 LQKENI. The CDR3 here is CASSPMFMNTEAFF. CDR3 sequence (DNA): TGTGCCAGCTCACCAATGTTCATGAACACTGAAGCTTTCTTT.

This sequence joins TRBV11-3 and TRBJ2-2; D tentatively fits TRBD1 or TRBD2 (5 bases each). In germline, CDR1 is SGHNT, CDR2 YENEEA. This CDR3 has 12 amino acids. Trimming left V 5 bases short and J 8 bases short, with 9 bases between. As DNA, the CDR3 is TGTGCCAGCAGCACTAGGACAGGGGAGCTGTTTTTT. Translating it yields CASSTRTGELFF.

The DNA for the CDR3 is TGTGCCAGCCCCCGCGTTTATGGCTACACCTTC. Residues: CASPRVYGYTF. The rearrangement joins TRBV21-1 to TRBJ1-2. TRBV21-1 is a pseudogene locus. The CDR3 length is 11 residues.

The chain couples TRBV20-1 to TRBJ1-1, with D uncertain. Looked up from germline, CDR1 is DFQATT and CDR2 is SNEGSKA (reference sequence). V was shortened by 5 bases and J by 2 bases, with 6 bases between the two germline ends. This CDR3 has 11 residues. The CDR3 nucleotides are TGCAGTGCTCCCCGCAACACTGAAGCTTTCTTT. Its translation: CSAPRNTEAFF.